These 13 T cell receptor beta chains were all obtained from the same sample, sequenced in a study of regulatory T cells in long-lasting Graves disease. In building TCR beta libraries, iRepertoire HTBI primers were used together with Arm-PCR of CDR3 regions. TCRdb recomputed calls from the multiplex PCR reads with MiXCR, one row per CDR3 protein. The sample has 400,000 to 550,000 distinct CDR3 sequences; 14% to 15% are singletons. Time point meaning: newly diagnosed GD, antithyroid drugs for less than 3 months. PBMCs were the source of the RNA used for TCR sequencing. The same specimen was also included in a second study, on T cells in Graves' hyperthyroidism and ophthalmopathy.

Sequenced material: peripheral blood mononuclear cells (PBMCs), taken at new diagnosis, from a patient treated with antithyroid drugs. Receptor source: a woman aged 25-40 years with Graves disease.

The sample holds a few counts of this clonotype. The chain combines TRBV5-1 with TRBJ2-7; D may be TRBD1 or TRBD2 (5 bases each). CDR1 and CDR2 (germline): SGHRS, YFSETQ. V was trimmed by 0 bases and J by 5 bases, leaving 12 bases between them. The CDR3 is 14 amino acids. CDR3 sequence: CASSLGGTSHEQYF. In DNA, the CDR3 is TGCGCCAGCAGCTTGGGGGGGACGTCCCACGAGCAGTACTTC.

The chain joins TRBV25-1 to TRBJ2-6; D not resolved. The CDR3 is 12 amino acids. Germline CDR1 and CDR2: MGHDK and SYGVNS. V lost 8 bases and J 3 bases, leaving 5 bases between the germline ends. CDR3 sequence (DNA): TGTGCCAGCCTAAATGGGGCCAACGTCCTGACTTTC. This gives the protein CASLNGANVLTF. The full variable domain, with the rest looked up from reference TRBV25-1 and TRBJ2-6, is EADIYQTPRYLVIGTGKKITLECSQTMGHDKMYWYQQDPGMELHLIHYSYGVNSTEKGDLSSESTVSRIRTEHFPLTLESARPSHTSQYLCASLNGANVLTFGAGSRLTVL.

V and J are TRBV19 and TRBJ1-1; D is possibly TRBD1 (5 bases). Trimming took off 3 bases at V and 11 bases at J, with 13 bases between the two ends. CDR1 and CDR2 from the germline V gene are LNHDA and SQIVND (reference sequence). The CDR3 spans 12 residues. CDR3 sequence (DNA): TGTGCCAGTAGTATGCTGCCGGGGGTGGCTTTCTTT. Its translation is CASSMLPGVAFF.

This clonotype appeared once. The chain has TRBV4-1 and TRBJ2-5; D is perhaps TRBD1 (6 bases). CDR1 MGHRA and CDR2 YSYEKL come from the germline V gene. The V gene lost 3 bases and the J gene lost 1 base, with 15 bases spanning the gap. The CDR3 extends over 16 amino acids. This CDR3 is CASSHLPGTTQETQYF. For the CDR3, the DNA is TGCGCCAGCAGCCATCTTCCCGGGACAACCCAAGAGACCCAGTACTTC.

For this clonotype: The junction shows a germline mismatch at one end, possibly a read error. This sequence joins TRBV5-1 and TRBJ1-6; D is unclear. Germline-derived CDR1 and CDR2 are SGHRS and YFSETQ. The CDR3 length is 15 residues. The chain's CDR3 is CASSPEGGDNSPLHF. The CDR3 DNA is TGTGCCAGCAGTCCTGAGGGAGGCGATAATTCACCCCTCCACTTT.

This clonotype showed up just a few times. This chain uses TRBV19 with TRBJ2-5; tentatively, D is TRBD1 (5 bases). The CDR3 sequence is 14 residues long. Trimming took 7 bases from V and 0 from J, leaving 12 bases between them. CDR1 is LNHDA and CDR2 is SQIVND in the germline V gene (reference sequence). For the CDR3, the DNA is TGTGCCAGTACCAATACAGGATACCAAGAGACCCAGTACTTC. Its translation: CASTNTGYQETQYF.

This clonotype was seen ten or more times. This chain joins TRBV5-1 and TRBJ2-3; TRBD2 matches 8 bases. CDR1 and CDR2 from the germline V gene are SGHRS and YFSETQ. V shed 3 bases and J 5 bases; nucleotides not matched to a gene: 8. The CDR3 has 15 residues. The CDR3 protein is CASSSDPLAGDTQYF. In DNA, the CDR3 is TGCGCCAGCAGCTCTGACCCCCTAGCGGGAGATACGCAGTATTTT.

This clonotype was detected only a few times. The J gene is TRBJ2-5, the V gene TRBV11-2, with TRBD1 as a possible D gene (6 bases). Germline CDR1 and CDR2: SGHAT and FQNNGV. Trimming cost V 7 bases and J 1 base, with 13 bases left between them. The CDR3 spans 14 residues. CDR3 in amino acids: CASKRLGAQETQYF. CDR3 nucleotides: TGTGCCAGCAAACGACTGGGGGCCCAAGAGACCCAGTACTTC.

The table lists this clonotype with many counts. CDR3 nucleotide sequence: TGTGCCATCAGTGATCCTCGGGGTAGCGGGAGGCCCCCATACGAGCAGTACTTC. Residues: CAISDPRGSGRPPYEQYF. V usage is TRBV10-3 and J usage is TRBJ2-7; 10 bases are a match to TRBD2. J was trimmed by 4 bases and V by 3 bases; bases with no gene match: 15. The CDR3 is 18 residues long. Germline V gives CDR1 ENHRY, CDR2 SYGVKD.

This clonotype has ten or more counts. Mismatch with germline at one junction end may stem from a read error. The chain couples TRBV11-2 to TRBJ1-6; 8 bases line up with TRBD1. This CDR3 is built from 17 residues. The germline V gene encodes CDR1 SGHAT and CDR2 FQNNGV. CDR3 loop: CASSLDWTGLFNPPLHF. The CDR3 coding sequence is TGTGCCAGCAGCTTAGACTGGACAGGGTTGTTTAATCCACCCCTCCACTTT.

The chain links TRBV20-1 to TRBJ2-2; the D gene is possibly TRBD2 (7 bases). The V gene lost 5 bases and the J gene lost 6 bases, with 10 bases spanning the gap. This CDR3 is 12 amino acids long. The germline V gene encodes CDR1 DFQATT and CDR2 SNEGSKA (reference sequence). The CDR3 nucleotides are TGCAGTGCTGGGAGGGGGGCCGGGGAGCTGTTTTTT. The encoded protein is CSAGRGAGELFF.

This clonotype was counted ten times or more. The chain uses TRBV27 and TRBJ2-1; D uncertain. The germline V gene encodes CDR1 MNHEY and CDR2 SMNVEV (reference sequence). The CDR3 is made up of 12 amino acids. V shed 1 base and J shed 7 bases, with 5 bases lying between them. In DNA, the CDR3 is TGTGCCAGCAGTTTATTAGGTAATGAGCAGTTCTTC. Protein product: CASSLLGNEQFF.

This clonotype was seen a handful of times. This sequence joins TRBV2 and TRBJ2-3; 7 nucleotides agree with TRBD2. Trimming cost V 3 bases and J 4 bases; bases outside gene matches: 7. Germline assignment: CDR1 SNHLY and CDR2 FYNNEI. The CDR3 has 15 amino acids. CDR3 DNA sequence: TGTGCCAGCAGTGATGCTGGGACTAAGGCAGATACGCAGTATTTT. Its protein product is CASSDAGTKADTQYF.